One and the same sample provided the 25 T cell receptor beta chains below, sequenced in a study of blood T cell repertoires in COVID-19. Assay: immunoSEQ multiplex PCR; the TCRdb copy retains only in-frame clones and omits some. Among 300,000 or so clones, 89% were seen once, and the ten largest hold less than 3.5%. The sequenced material came from PBMCs or T cells enriched from blood (not recorded which). The receptors were sampled from a woman in her forties or fifties who had been exposed to COVID-19.

The gene calls are TRBV5-1 and TRBJ1-2, with TRBD1 as a possible D gene (5 bases). CDR1 SGHRS and CDR2 YFSETQ come from the germline V gene. The V gene lost 0 bases and the J gene lost 8 bases, with 14 bases spanning the gap. CDR3 length equals 14 residues. The CDR3 here is CASSLEGRAGGYTF. The CDR3 DNA reads TGCGCCAGCAGCTTGGAGGGCAGGGCAGGGGGCTACACCTTC.

The chain employs TRBV19 and TRBJ1-5; TRBD1 is a possible D gene (6 bases). V was pared by 7 bases and J by 4 bases, with 20 bases between. The CDR3 is made up of 16 amino acids. Germline V gene data show CDR1 as LNHDA and CDR2 as SQIVND (reference sequence). Here the CDR3 DNA reads TGTGCCAGTACCCCTAGACCCAGGGGCGGTAATCAGCCCCAGCATTTT. Protein: CASTPRPRGGNQPQHF. The full variable domain, rest sourced from reference TRBV19 and TRBJ1-5, is DGGITQSPKYLFRKEGQNVTLSCEQNLNHDAMYWYRQDPGQGLRLIYYSQIVNDFQKGDIAEGYSVSREKKESFPLTVTSAQKNPTAFYLCASTPRPRGGNQPQHFGDGTRLSIL.

This clone was counted once. The genes are TRBV29-1 and TRBJ2-7; 13 bases align to TRBD2. Trimming cost V 5 bases and J 4 bases; bases outside gene matches: 17. Germline V lookup: CDR1 SQVTM, CDR2 ANQGSEA. The CDR3 contains 18 residues. Here the CDR3 reads CSVSVVGATSGGIYEQYF. CDR3 nucleotides: TGCAGCGTTTCGGTTGTCGGGGCGACTAGCGGGGGGATTTACGAGCAGTACTTC.

As concerns this clone: The sample has other DNA sequences that encode this CDR3 too. V gene TRBV30 combines with J gene TRBJ1-1; tentatively, D is TRBD1 (5 bases). CDR1 and CDR2 (germline): GTSNPN, SVGIG (reference sequence). V lost 3 bases and J 0 bases, leaving 8 bases between the germline ends. The CDR3 totals 13 residues. This CDR3 is CAWSREMNTEAFF. DNA of the CDR3: TGTGCCTGGAGCAGGGAAATGAACACTGAAGCTTTCTTT.

The chain employs TRBV6-5 and TRBJ1-6, with D possibly being TRBD1 (6 bases). Trimming cost V 7 bases and J 9 bases, with 19 bases left between them. The CDR3 contains 15 residues. CDR1 and CDR2 from the germline V gene are MNHEY and SVGAGI. CDR3 DNA sequence: TGTGCCAGCACCCAAAAAACAGGGTGGGCTTCACCCCTCCACTTT. As protein: CASTQKTGWASPLHF.

This chain joins TRBV11-3 and TRBJ2-5; 8 positions match TRBD2. Looked up from germline, CDR1 is SGHNT and CDR2 is YENEEA. V shed 3 bases and J 1 base; nucleotides not matched to a gene: 19. The CDR3 has 20 amino acids. The CDR3 loop is CASSFLRLAGGREVQETQYF. Here the CDR3 DNA reads TGTGCCAGCAGCTTTTTGCGGCTGGCGGGGGGTCGTGAAGTCCAAGAGACCCAGTACTTC. The entire variable domain, with the rest obtained from reference TRBV11-3 and TRBJ2-5, is as follows: EAGVVQSPRYKIIEKKQPVAFWCNPISGHNTLYWYLQNLGQGPELLIRYENEEAVDDSQLPKDRFSAERLKGVDSTLKIQPAELGDSAVYLCASSFLRLAGGREVQETQYFGPGTRLLVL.

This clone was counted once. The V call is TRBV5-1, the J call TRBJ2-2; 9 positions match TRBD2. The CDR3 consists of 15 residues. In germline, CDR1 is SGHRS, CDR2 YFSETQ. The V gene end was trimmed by 4 bases and the J gene end by 5 bases; junction bases not matched to a gene: 6. CDR3 protein: CASSHGLAWTGELFF. The CDR3 nucleotides read TGCGCCAGCAGCCATGGACTAGCGTGGACCGGGGAGCTGTTTTTT.

About this clone: The same CDR3 can be traced to other DNA sequences in this sample. The chain combines TRBV3-1 (or the pseudogene TRBV3-2) with TRBJ2-2; 8 positions agree with TRBD1. The junction had 2 bases not matched to a gene; V was cut back by 1 base and J by 1 base. Germline values: CDR1 LGHDT, CDR2 YNNKEL (reference sequence). The CDR3 contains 16 residues. The CDR3 region has the DNA TGTGCCAGCAGCCAAGCGGGGACAGGGAACACCGGGGAGCTGTTTTTT. Translation gives CASSQAGTGNTGELFF.

This clone was seen a few times. This chain links TRBV28 with TRBJ1-3, with a possible D match to TRBD1 (5 bases). V dropped 5 bases and J dropped 1 base, with 18 bases sitting between them. The germline V gene encodes CDR1 MDHEN and CDR2 SYDVKM. This CDR3 region has 17 residues. CDR3 DNA sequence: TGTGCCAGCAGTCCCGATGGGGCGGAACGATCTGGAAACACCATATATTTT. As protein: CASSPDGAERSGNTIYF.

The V gene is TRBV30, the J gene TRBJ1-5, with 10 bases that match TRBD1. Germline V CDR1 and CDR2: GTSNPN, SVGIG (reference sequence). The CDR3 covers 15 residues. Trimming removed 2 bases from V and 0 bases from J; junction bases left unmatched: 1. The CDR3 bases are TGTGCCTGGAGTAGGGACAGGGGTAGCAATCAGCCCCAGCATTTT. This translates into CAWSRDRGSNQPQHF. Using reference TRBV30 and TRBJ1-5 for the parts outside the CDR3, the full variable domain is SQTIHQWPATLVQPVGSPLSLECTVEGTSNPNLYWYRQAAGRGLQLLFYSVGIGQISSEVPQNLSASRPQDRQFILSSKKLLLSDSGFYLCAWSRDRGSNQPQHFGDGTRLSIL.

This sequence joins TRBV3-1 (or the pseudogene TRBV3-2) and TRBJ2-2, with D perhaps TRBD1 (6 bases). This CDR3 region has 14 residues. Germline loops: CDR1 LGHDT, CDR2 YNNKEL (reference sequence). The V end was cut by 5 bases, the J end by 1 base, with 8 bases between. In DNA form, the CDR3 reads TGTGCCAGCAGCTTGGACAGGAACACCGGGGAGCTGTTTTTT. Amino acid sequence: CASSLDRNTGELFF.

This chain joins TRBV6-6 and TRBJ1-2; a weak D match, TRBD1 (5 bases). Trimming left V 5 bases short and J 7 bases short, with 29 bases between. The CDR3 has 18 amino acids. CDR1 and CDR2 from the germline V gene are MNHNY and SVGAGI (reference sequence). The CDR3 DNA sequence: TGTGCCAGCAGTCCGTCGTTAGGGCAGGGTCAGAATTTGGGTGGCTACACCTTC. This encodes CASSPSLGQGQNLGGYTF.

This chain connects TRBV7-8 to TRBJ2-7; a possible D gene is TRBD1 (5 bases). This CDR3 is built from 15 residues. With 5 bases removed from V and 3 bases from J, the gap between germline ends came to 17 bases. In germline, CDR1 is SGHVS, CDR2 FQNEAQ. The CDR3 region is CASSGTSGLIYEQYF. The CDR3 DNA follows: TGTGCCAGCAGCGGAACTTCAGGGTTGATCTACGAGCAGTACTTC.

V and J are TRBV2 and TRBJ1-1; TRBD1 matches 11 bases. Germline CDR1 reads SNHLY; CDR2 reads FYNNEI. This CDR3 is 17 amino acids long. The V segment lost 6 bases and the J segment 0 bases; nucleotides outside the gene matches: 9. The CDR3 DNA reads as TGTGCCAGCAGGGACAGGGGGCCCCTATCCATGAACACTGAAGCTTTCTTT. Protein sequence: CASRDRGPLSMNTEAFF.

The chain joins TRBV27 to TRBJ1-2; TRBD1 aligns across 8 bases. The CDR3 has 15 residues. The germline gives CDR1 MNHEY, CDR2 SMNVEV (reference sequence). The V segment lost 7 bases and the J segment 1 base; nucleotides outside the gene matches: 8. The CDR3: CASTHRTGNNYGYTF. The CDR3 DNA sequence: TGTGCCAGCACACATCGGACAGGGAATAACTATGGCTACACCTTC.

The J gene is TRBJ1-2, the V gene TRBV7-2; D remains unclear. Per the germline V gene, CDR1 is SGHTA and CDR2 is FQGNSA. This CDR3 contains 14 residues. V was shortened by 0 bases and J by 0 bases, with 5 bases between the two germline ends. CDR3 in DNA: TGTGCCAGCAGCTTAGCCGGGGCTAACTATGGCTACACCTTC. Translation: CASSLAGANYGYTF.

The rearrangement links TRBV5-4 to TRBJ1-3; 9 bases are a match to TRBD1. The CDR3 has 17 amino acids. Germline CDR1 is SGHNT and CDR2 is YYREEE (reference sequence). V was pared by 4 bases and J by 2 bases, with 10 bases of the junction left unmatched. DNA of the CDR3: TGTGCCAGCAGCCCGGGACAGGGAACTTGGGCTGGAAACACCATATATTTT. This translates into CASSPGQGTWAGNTIYF.

In this sample, this clone turned up once. This rearrangement joins TRBV3-1 (or the pseudogene TRBV3-2) to TRBJ1-2, with D possibly being TRBD1 (6 bases). The V gene lost 3 bases and the J gene lost 4 bases, with 15 bases spanning the gap. The germline V gene encodes CDR1 LGHDT and CDR2 YNNKEL (reference sequence). The CDR3 spans 15 residues. The CDR3 region has the DNA TGTGCCAGCAGCCAGTTATCCGGGACACCCTATGGCTACACCTTC. Amino acid sequence: CASSQLSGTPYGYTF.

The chain uses TRBV3-1 (or the pseudogene TRBV3-2) and TRBJ1-4; D may be TRBD1 (5 bases). The CDR3 sequence is 14 residues long. Germline loops: CDR1 LGHDT, CDR2 YNNKEL (reference sequence). V was trimmed by 4 bases and J by 2 bases, leaving 8 bases between them. The CDR3 nucleotides are TGTGCCAGCAGCCCCGGGGGGACTAATGAAAAACTGTTTTTT. Residues: CASSPGGTNEKLFF.

This clone was observed once. This chain links TRBV7-2 with TRBJ2-1, with D perhaps matching TRBD1 (5 bases). CDR1 SGHTA and CDR2 FQGNSA come from the germline V gene. This CDR3 comprises 14 residues. The V gene lost 1 base and the J gene lost 4 bases, with 8 bases spanning the gap. CDR3 in amino acids: CASSLEGRYNEQFF. The CDR3 DNA reads as TGTGCCAGCAGCTTAGAGGGGCGGTACAATGAGCAGTTCTTC.

V is TRBV28 and J is TRBJ1-6, with TRBD1 identical over 12 bases. The CDR3 contains 17 residues. The V gene end was trimmed by 4 bases and the J gene end by 11 bases; junction bases not matched to a gene: 12. Germline values: CDR1 MDHEN, CDR2 SYDVKM. The chain's CDR3 is CASSSTTRDRGLPPLHF. The CDR3 DNA reads as TGTGCCAGCAGTTCAACAACCCGGGACAGGGGGCTACCACCCCTCCACTTT.

V usage is TRBV10-3 and J usage is TRBJ1-5, with 10 bases lining up with TRBD1. Germline values: CDR1 ENHRY, CDR2 SYGVKD. The V and J ends lost 3 bases and 5 bases, in that order; junction bases with no gene match: 4. The CDR3 has 15 residues. The CDR3 DNA is TGTGCCATCAGTGAATCGGACAGGGGGGATCAGCCCCAGCATTTT. This translates into CAISESDRGDQPQHF.

The chain links TRBV6-5 to TRBJ1-1, with no clear D. Germline CDR1 is MNHEY and CDR2 is SVGAGI. V lost 8 bases to trimming and J lost 6 bases, with 16 bases between them. There are 13 residues in the CDR3. CDR3: CASSPKVGSEAFF. The CDR3, as DNA: TGTGCCAGCTCCCCGAAGGTGGGCTCTGAAGCTTTCTTT.

The chain links TRBV2 to TRBJ2-7, with a tentative D call TRBD1 (6 bases). CDR1 SNHLY and CDR2 FYNNEI come from the germline V gene. Between the trimmed V and J ends, which lost 11 bases and 2 bases, there was a span of 13 bases. The CDR3 runs 12 residues. The CDR3 DNA follows: TGTGCCTTCCGGACAGAAGCCTACGAGCAGTACTTC. Its translation is CAFRTEAYEQYF.

This clone appeared once. The V gene is TRBV18, the J gene TRBJ2-6; the match to TRBD1 covers 11 bases. Per the germline V gene, CDR1 is KGHSH and CDR2 is LQKENI. The ends lost 4 bases at V and 3 bases at J; junction bases unmatched: 5. CDR3 size: 17 residues. The CDR3 DNA is TGTGCCAGCTCACTCCCCGGGACAGGGGGTGGGGCCAACGTCCTGACTTTC. Translating it yields CASSLPGTGGGANVLTF. The full variable domain, rest sourced from reference TRBV18 and TRBJ2-6, is NAGVMQNPRHLVRRRGQEARLRCSPMKGHSHVYWYRQLPEEGLKFMVYLQKENIIDESGMPKERFSAEFPKEGPSILRIQQVVRGDSAAYFCASSLPGTGGGANVLTFGAGSRLTVL.